These 10 T cell receptor beta chains share one sample of origin, sequenced in a study of blood T cell repertoires in COVID-19. Assay used: immunoSEQ multiplex PCR; TCRdb lists only in-frame clones, some missing. The sample consists of about 150,000 clones, around 84% of them appearing once. The sample consisted of PBMCs or T cells enriched from blood (not recorded which). These receptors were collected from a man aged 50 to 60 who had recovered from COVID-19.

V and J are TRBV5-4 and TRBJ2-3; 7 bases map to TRBD2. Germline values: CDR1 SGHNT, CDR2 YYREEE (reference sequence). The CDR3 is 16 amino acids. The V gene end was trimmed by 5 bases and the J gene end by 4 bases; junction bases not matched to a gene: 13. The CDR3 bases are TGTGCCAGCAGGTGGAGCTCGGGACTAAGGTCAGATACGCAGTATTTT. Protein sequence: CASRWSSGLRSDTQYF.

The rearrangement uses TRBV19 and TRBJ1-2, with a possible D match to TRBD1 (6 bases). Germline-derived CDR1 and CDR2 are LNHDA and SQIVND (reference sequence). V gave up 4 bases and J gave up 2 bases, with 11 bases separating them. The CDR3 is 14 residues long. The CDR3 coding sequence is TGTGCCAGTAGTAGGACAAGGGGGAACTATGGCTACACCTTC. The encoded protein is CASSRTRGNYGYTF. The full variable domain, in which reference TRBV19 and TRBJ1-2 provide the parts outside the CDR3, is DGGITQSPKYLFRKEGQNVTLSCEQNLNHDAMYWYRQDPGQGLRLIYYSQIVNDFQKGDIAEGYSVSREKKESFPLTVTSAQKNPTAFYLCASSRTRGNYGYTFGSGTRLTVV.

V and J are TRBV6-5 and TRBJ2-7; D gene unclear. V was shortened by 0 bases and J by 2 bases, with 11 bases between the two germline ends. The CDR3 length is 15 residues. Germline-derived CDR1 and CDR2 are MNHEY and SVGAGI. The CDR3: CASSYSFTNPYEQYF. The CDR3 nucleotides are TGTGCCAGCAGTTACTCTTTTACTAACCCCTACGAGCAGTACTTC.

The table lists this clone with a count of one. Other DNA sequences in this sample translate to the same CDR3. The CDR3 region is CASSRTGVNTEAFF. As DNA, the CDR3 is TGCGCCAGCAGCCGTACAGGGGTTAACACTGAAGCTTTCTTT. The V gene is TRBV5-1, the J gene TRBJ1-1; 7 bases are a match to TRBD1. Germline V lookup: CDR1 SGHRS, CDR2 YFSETQ. The CDR3 has 14 residues. Trimming took 4 bases from V and 2 from J; bases not matched to a gene: 5.

This clone was seen a single time. The CDR3 here is CASSLAFNTGELFF. In DNA, the CDR3 is TGCGCCAGCAGCTTGGCCTTCAACACCGGGGAGCTGTTTTTT. The V gene is TRBV5-1, the J gene TRBJ2-2, with unresolved D. Trimming left V 0 bases short and J 2 bases short, with 5 bases between. The V gene's germline CDR1 is SGHRS and CDR2 YFSETQ. This CDR3 is 14 amino acids long.

The J gene is TRBJ2-7, the V gene TRBV6-2 or TRBV6-3, with a possible D match to TRBD2 (5 bases). In germline, CDR1 is MNHEY, CDR2 SVGEGT. This CDR3 is 14 amino acids long. V was pared by 2 bases and J by 0 bases, with 8 bases between. In DNA form, the CDR3 reads TGTGCCAGCAGTTACGGGAGCTTCTCCTACGAGCAGTACTTC. This sequence encodes CASSYGSFSYEQYF.

The J gene is TRBJ1-1, the V gene TRBV18; 8 bases match TRBD1. The length of the CDR3 is 18 residues. With V trimmed by 0 bases and J by 4 bases, 13 bases remained unmatched. CDR1 and CDR2 from the germline V gene are KGHSH and LQKENI. In nucleotides, the CDR3 is TGTGCCAGCTCACCACCTGGTCGGTTTCGACAGGGGATCACTGAAGCTTTCTTT. This codes for CASSPPGRFRQGITEAFF.

The chain has TRBV7-3 and TRBJ1-1; D is undetermined. CDR1 SGHTA and CDR2 FQGTGA come from the germline V gene. The CDR3 has 13 residues. Trimming removed 0 bases from V and 1 base from J, with 3 bases in between. CDR3 amino acids: CASSLTGNTEAFF. CDR3 DNA sequence: TGTGCCAGCAGCTTAACCGGGAACACTGAAGCTTTCTTT.

V gene TRBV18 combines with J gene TRBJ2-3; 8 bases agree with TRBD1. This CDR3 has 18 amino acids. Trimming at V came to 2 bases and at J to 6 bases, leaving 16 bases not matched to a gene. Germline V gene sequence: CDR1 KGHSH, CDR2 LQKENI. In nucleotides, the CDR3 is TGTGCCAGCTCACCATTTGTATTGGGACAGGCACTCGGGGATACGCAGTATTTT. As protein: CASSPFVLGQALGDTQYF.

This chain uses TRBV6-4 with TRBJ2-2; 10 nucleotides align to TRBD2. CDR1 and CDR2 from the germline V gene are MRHNA and SNTAGT. Losses at the gene ends were 5 bases for V and 6 bases for J; bases not matched to a gene: 3. The CDR3 has 14 amino acids. The CDR3 region is CASSLSGGAGELFF. Written as DNA, the CDR3 is TGTGCCAGCAGTCTAAGCGGGGGGGCCGGGGAGCTGTTTTTT.